This T cell receptor (beta chain) is from a study of cytomegalovirus exposure and HLA in healthy donors. The PCR was carried out with 60 Vbeta primers and 13 Jbeta primers. Clones were read by immunoSEQ multiplex PCR, and TCRdb kept only the in-frame ones, dropping some. In the table there are under 40,000 clones, less than 85% of which are singletons. Per the germline V gene, CDR1 is SNHLY and CDR2 is FYNNEI. Trimming stripped 8 bases from V and 11 bases from J, with 22 bases between. The length of the CDR3 is 15 residues. The chain combines TRBV2 with TRBJ2-6; D ambiguous. Sequencing was done on a sample of PBMCs. The sequence derives from a woman in her thirties in good health and CMV-seropositive. CDR3 loop: CASSRYEVMADVLTF. The CDR3 nucleotides are TGTGCCAGCTCCCGGTACGAGGTTATGGCTGACGTCCTGACTTTC.